The 28 T cell receptor beta chains below come from one sample, sequenced in a study of T cell changes during pregnancy in multiple sclerosis. Sequencing used immunoSEQ multiplex PCR; TCRdb keeps in-frame clones, though not all of them. The sample records roughly 90,000 clones, almost 95% being singletons. The starting material was peripheral blood, obtained in the third trimester of pregnancy. These receptors originate from a female donor with multiple sclerosis, enrolled in a pregnancy study.

The rearrangement links TRBV27 to TRBJ2-5; TRBD2 agrees at 11 bases. Germline-derived CDR1 and CDR2 are MNHEY and SMNVEV (reference sequence). V shed 3 bases and J 2 bases; nucleotides not matched to a gene: 8. This CDR3 comprises 17 residues. The CDR3 coding sequence is TGTGCCAGCAGTTTCATGGGGACTAGCGGACCTCAAGAGACCCAGTACTTC. Amino acid sequence: CASSFMGTSGPQETQYF.

This sequence joins TRBV6-1 and TRBJ2-7; D unresolved. V was cut by 7 bases and J by 6 bases, with 7 bases left in between. In germline, CDR1 is MNHNS, CDR2 SASEGT. The length of the CDR3 is 10 residues. CDR3 sequence reads: CASMLSEQYF. The CDR3 nucleotides are TGTGCCAGCATGCTCAGCGAGCAGTACTTC.

The rearrangement links TRBV19 to TRBJ1-2, with a weak D call TRBD1 (5 bases). This CDR3 has 15 amino acids. CDR1 and CDR2 (germline): LNHDA, SQIVND (reference sequence). Trimming removed 7 bases from V and 4 bases from J, with 19 bases in between. The chain's CDR3 is CASKGRAYRRYGYTF. CDR3 DNA: TGTGCCAGTAAGGGGAGGGCCTACAGGCGCTATGGCTACACCTTC.

The J gene is TRBJ2-5, the V gene TRBV9; 14 bases align to TRBD2. Trimming cost V 4 bases and J 5 bases; bases outside gene matches: 7. This CDR3 region has 16 residues. The germline CDR1 and CDR2 sequences are SGDLS and YYNGEE. The CDR3 here is CASSLGLAGEGETQYF. CDR3 nucleotides: TGTGCCAGCAGCTTGGGACTAGCGGGAGAGGGGGAGACCCAGTACTTC.

The genes are TRBV13 and TRBJ2-3; TRBD2 is a possible D gene (6 bases). CDR1 and CDR2 from the germline V gene are PRHDT and FYEKMQ (reference sequence). The CDR3 is made up of 15 amino acids. Trimming removed 2 bases from V and 6 bases from J, with 15 bases in between. In DNA, the CDR3 is TGTGCCAGCAGCTTATCAGTCGGGAGCGGGGATACGCAGTATTTT. Its protein product is CASSLSVGSGDTQYF. Looking up the rest from reference TRBV13 and TRBJ2-3 gives the full variable domain: AAGVIQSPRHLIKEKRETATLKCYPIPRHDTVYWYQQGPGQDPQFLISFYEKMQSDKGSIPDRFSAQQFSDYHSELNMSSLELGDSALYFCASSLSVGSGDTQYFGPGTRLTVL.

This chain connects TRBV10-3 to TRBJ2-1, with 10 bases lining up with TRBD1. This CDR3 has 14 residues. V was clipped by 7 bases and J by 3 bases; unmatched bases: 3. Germline CDR1 reads ENHRY; CDR2 reads SYGVKD. The CDR3 DNA sequence: TGTGCCATCAAGGGACAGGGGATCTACAATGAGCAGTTCTTC. Translating it yields CAIKGQGIYNEQFF.

This clone was seen only once. This chain connects TRBV18 to TRBJ1-4, with D possibly being TRBD1 (5 bases). The CDR3 is made up of 15 amino acids. Germline V lookup: CDR1 KGHSH, CDR2 LQKENI. The ends were cut back, 8 bases at V and 3 bases at J, with 16 bases in the middle. Here the CDR3 DNA reads TGTGCCAGCACCCCTCCAGGGTTGCCTAATGAAAAACTGTTTTTT. This codes for CASTPPGLPNEKLFF. The whole variable domain, remainder taken from reference TRBV18 and TRBJ1-4, is NAGVMQNPRHLVRRRGQEARLRCSPMKGHSHVYWYRQLPEEGLKFMVYLQKENIIDESGMPKERFSAEFPKEGPSILRIQQVVRGDSAAYFCASTPPGLPNEKLFFGSGTQLSVL.

CDR3 DNA sequence: TGTGCCAGCAGCTTGAGGAATAGCGGGAGAATGAACACAGATACGCAGTATTTT. Translating it yields CASSLRNSGRMNTDTQYF. The J gene is TRBJ2-3, the V gene TRBV5-4; TRBD2 matches 9 bases. From germline, CDR1 is SGHNT and CDR2 YYREEE (reference sequence). This CDR3 is built from 18 residues. V gave up 1 base and J gave up 2 bases; unmatched junction bases: 11. The variable domain in full, completed from reference TRBV5-4 and TRBJ2-3, reads ETGVTQSPTHLIKTRGQQVTLRCSSQSGHNTVSWYQQALGQGPQFIFQYYREEENGRGNFPPRFSGLQFPNYSSELNVNALELDDSALYLCASSLRNSGRMNTDTQYFGPGTRLTVL.

The J gene is TRBJ1-1, the V gene TRBV16; possible D gene TRBD1, 5 bases. V was cut by 0 bases and J by 8 bases, with 19 bases left in between. Per the germline V gene, CDR1 is KGHSY and CDR2 is FQNENV. The CDR3 is made up of 16 amino acids. CDR3 in DNA: TGTGCCAGCAGCCAATCGAGGGGAAGGAAGCGGGAAGAAGCTTTCTTT. As protein: CASSQSRGRKREEAFF.

This chain uses TRBV7-3 with TRBJ2-3, with 9 bases identical to TRBD1. Germline lookup yields CDR1 SGHTA and CDR2 FQGTGA. V shed 5 bases and J 3 bases; nucleotides not matched to a gene: 18. This CDR3 has 19 residues. The CDR3 region is CASSESGTGFTGKTDTQYF. The CDR3 DNA reads as TGTGCCAGCAGCGAATCCGGGACAGGGTTTACCGGGAAAACAGATACGCAGTATTTT.

The chain recombines TRBV5-1 with TRBJ2-7; 11 nucleotides match TRBD1. Trimming took 4 bases from V and 2 from J; bases not matched to a gene: 5. Germline-derived CDR1 and CDR2 are SGHRS and YFSETQ. The CDR3 is 15 residues long. CDR3 DNA sequence: TGCGCCAGCAGCAGTCCGGGACAGGGGGCCTACGAGCAGTACTTC. Translating gives CASSSPGQGAYEQYF.

The V call is TRBV10-3, the J call TRBJ1-2; D gene uncertain. CDR3 size: 15 residues. V was shortened by 5 bases and J by 6 bases, with 19 bases between the two germline ends. Germline V gives CDR1 ENHRY, CDR2 SYGVKD. The CDR3 protein is CAISTLAYSQDGYTF. The DNA for the CDR3 is TGTGCCATCAGTACCCTCGCGTACTCTCAGGATGGCTACACCTTC.

V usage is TRBV7-3 and J usage is TRBJ2-7, with TRBD1 matching over 10 bases. This CDR3 contains 13 residues. V gave up 5 bases and J gave up 5 bases; unmatched junction bases: 3. Germline V gene data show CDR1 as SGHTA and CDR2 as FQGTGA. The CDR3 nucleotides read TGTGCCAGCAGCGGCGGGACAGGGGACGAGCAGTACTTC. This encodes CASSGGTGDEQYF. The full variable domain, in which reference TRBV7-3 and TRBJ2-7 provide the parts outside the CDR3, is GAGVSQTPSNKVTEKGKYVELRCDPISGHTALYWYRQSLGQGPEFLIYFQGTGAADDSGLPNDRFFAVRPEGSVSTLKIQRTERGDSAVYLCASSGGTGDEQYFGPGTRLTVT.

V usage is TRBV10-3 and J usage is TRBJ2-1; the D gene is possibly TRBD2 (6 bases). V lost 7 bases, J lost 6 bases, and 10 bases lay in between. From germline, CDR1 is ENHRY and CDR2 SYGVKD. This CDR3 has 12 residues. CDR3 sequence reads: CAITGGSNEQFF. The CDR3 DNA is TGTGCCATCACCGGGGGTTCCAATGAGCAGTTCTTC.

This clone has a single count. The V and J genes are TRBV4-1 and TRBJ2-5, with TRBD2 matching 7 bases. The CDR3 runs to 14 residues. Germline loops: CDR1 MGHRA, CDR2 YSYEKL. With V trimmed by 4 bases and J by 5 bases, 7 bases remained unmatched. This CDR3 is CASSPQRDWETQYF. In DNA, the CDR3 is TGCGCCAGCAGCCCCCAGCGGGACTGGGAGACCCAGTACTTC.

The rearrangement uses TRBV28 and TRBJ1-4; TRBD1 matches at 8 bases. Per the germline V gene, CDR1 is MDHEN and CDR2 is SYDVKM. The CDR3 has 14 residues. J was trimmed by 8 bases and V by 6 bases; bases with no gene match: 8. CDR3 sequence: CASSPPGTGEKLFF. The CDR3 DNA sequence: TGTGCCAGCAGCCCCCCCGGGACAGGAGAAAAACTGTTTTTT.

V usage is TRBV5-6 and J usage is TRBJ2-3; tentative D call: TRBD1 (7 bases). Germline CDR1 reads SGHDT; CDR2 reads YYEEEE. The V and J ends lost 5 bases and 6 bases respectively, with 19 bases between them. The CDR3 contains 15 residues. CDR3 residues: CASSRRGDRDDTQYF. The CDR3 DNA follows: TGTGCCAGCAGTCGCAGGGGGGATAGGGACGATACGCAGTATTTT.

V gene TRBV30 combines with J gene TRBJ2-1; TRBD2 is a possible D gene (6 bases). Germline CDR1 is GTSNPN and CDR2 is SVGIG (reference sequence). V gave up 7 bases and J gave up 0 bases, with 13 bases separating them. The CDR3 totals 14 residues. CDR3 sequence (DNA): TGTGCCTCGTTATTGCGGGACTCCTACAATGAGCAGTTCTTC. Translating it yields CASLLRDSYNEQFF.

Turning to this clone: This sample also contains other DNA sequences that code for the same CDR3. The gene calls are TRBV5-1 and TRBJ1-2, with TRBD1 identical over 10 bases. Germline V gene lookup returns CDR1 SGHRS and CDR2 YFSETQ. The CDR3 is 15 residues long. The V and J ends lost 0 bases and 5 bases, in that order; junction bases with no gene match: 4. The CDR3 DNA reads TGCGCCAGCAGCTTGGCAGGACAGGGGGGATATGGCTACACCTTC. This sequence encodes CASSLAGQGGYGYTF.

The rearrangement joins TRBV6-6 to TRBJ2-5; 9 bases line up with TRBD1. With 9 bases clipped from V and 2 bases from J, the junction kept 1 base outside the gene matches. CDR3 length: 12 residues. Germline CDR1 is MNHNY and CDR2 is SVGAGI (reference sequence). The CDR3 reads CASGQGQETQYF. The CDR3 DNA reads TGTGCCAGTGGACAGGGGCAAGAGACCCAGTACTTC.

The rearrangement joins TRBV5-5 to TRBJ2-7; TRBD2 is a possible D gene (6 bases). V gave up 0 bases and J gave up 5 bases, with 12 bases separating them. The CDR3 loop spans 14 amino acids. Germline V CDR1 and CDR2: SGHKS, YYEKEE (reference sequence). The CDR3 sequence: CASSLGGTGDEQYF. The CDR3 DNA reads as TGTGCCAGCAGCTTGGGCGGGACCGGGGACGAGCAGTACTTC.

The chain carries TRBV6-6 and TRBJ1-1, with TRBD1 as a possible D gene (6 bases). This CDR3 spans 14 amino acids. Trimming removed 2 bases from V and 3 bases from J, with 10 bases in between. Germline loops: CDR1 MNHNY, CDR2 SVGAGI (reference sequence). CDR3 nucleotide sequence: TGTGCCAGCAGTTACCGGCCAGGGGACACTGAAGCTTTCTTT. Translation: CASSYRPGDTEAFF.

The chain uses TRBV9 and TRBJ2-1; possibly TRBD2 for D (5 bases). V was cut by 5 bases and J by 1 base, with 10 bases left in between. The CDR3 length is 14 residues. Germline CDR1 SGDLS, CDR2 YYNGEE. CDR3 bases: TGTGCCAGCAGTCCGGGAAATTCCTACAATGAGCAGTTCTTC. Protein sequence: CASSPGNSYNEQFF.

The V call is TRBV28, the J call TRBJ2-2; TRBD2 agrees at 7 bases. Germline V gene sequence: CDR1 MDHEN, CDR2 SYDVKM. V lost 5 bases to trimming and J lost 1 base; unmatched junction nucleotides: 4. The CDR3 extends over 15 amino acids. CDR3 sequence reads: CASSPWTRNTGELFF. CDR3 DNA sequence: TGTGCCAGCAGTCCTTGGACTAGGAACACCGGGGAGCTGTTTTTT.

V and J are TRBV11-2 and TRBJ2-4, with 9 positions matching TRBD1. V was pared by 4 bases and J by 1 base, with 8 bases of the junction left unmatched. Germline CDR1 reads SGHAT; CDR2 reads FQNNGV. This CDR3 has 17 residues. CDR3 protein: CASSSYSGTGAKNIQYF. DNA of the CDR3: TGTGCCAGCAGCTCGTATTCCGGGACAGGGGCCAAAAACATTCAGTACTTC.

This chain links TRBV28 with TRBJ1-2, with 7 nucleotides matching TRBD1. Germline V gives CDR1 MDHEN, CDR2 SYDVKM. V shed 6 bases and J 5 bases; nucleotides not matched to a gene: 9. This CDR3 is built from 14 residues. The CDR3 bases are TGTGCCAGCAGCTCTCCGGGACAGATGTATGGCTACACCTTC. Translated: CASSSPGQMYGYTF.

The chain employs TRBV20-1 and TRBJ2-7, with 7 nucleotides matching TRBD2. CDR3 length: 11 amino acids. V was pared by 6 bases and J by 4 bases, with 3 bases of the junction left unmatched. Germline loops: CDR1 DFQATT, CDR2 SNEGSKA (reference sequence). The CDR3 DNA is TGCAGTGCACCAGCGGGGTACGAGCAGTACTTC. It is translated as CSAPAGYEQYF.

This clone has a single count. The V and J genes are TRBV2 and TRBJ2-1; 14 bases map to TRBD2. This CDR3 is 16 amino acids long. Germline lookup yields CDR1 SNHLY and CDR2 FYNNEI. V lost 4 bases and J lost 9; bases outside the gene matches: 8. CDR3 nucleotides: TGTGCCAGCAGTGCCTTGAAGACTAGCGGGAGGGGTGAGCAGTTCTTC. Amino acid sequence: CASSALKTSGRGEQFF.